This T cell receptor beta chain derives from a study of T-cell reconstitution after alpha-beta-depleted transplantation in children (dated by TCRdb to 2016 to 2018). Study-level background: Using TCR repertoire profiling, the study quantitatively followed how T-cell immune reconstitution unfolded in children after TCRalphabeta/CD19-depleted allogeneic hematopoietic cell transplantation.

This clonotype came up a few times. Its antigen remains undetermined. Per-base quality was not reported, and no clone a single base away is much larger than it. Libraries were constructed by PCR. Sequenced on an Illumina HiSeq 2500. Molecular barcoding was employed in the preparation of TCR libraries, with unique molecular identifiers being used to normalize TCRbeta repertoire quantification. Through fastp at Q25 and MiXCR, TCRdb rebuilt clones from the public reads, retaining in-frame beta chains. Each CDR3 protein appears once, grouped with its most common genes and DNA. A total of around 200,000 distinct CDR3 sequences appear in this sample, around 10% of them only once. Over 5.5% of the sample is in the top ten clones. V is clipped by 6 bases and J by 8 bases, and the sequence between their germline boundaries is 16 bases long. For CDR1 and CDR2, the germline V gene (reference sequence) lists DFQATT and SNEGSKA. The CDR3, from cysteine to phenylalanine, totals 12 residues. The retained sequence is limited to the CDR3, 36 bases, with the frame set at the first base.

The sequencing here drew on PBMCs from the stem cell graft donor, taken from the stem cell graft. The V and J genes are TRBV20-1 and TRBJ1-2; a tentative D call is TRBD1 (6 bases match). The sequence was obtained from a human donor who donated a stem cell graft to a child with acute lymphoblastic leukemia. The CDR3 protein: CSAKSGTTGYTF. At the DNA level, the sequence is TGCAGTGCCAAATCCGGGACAACGGGCTACACCTTC.